The table lists the clone carrying this T cell receptor (beta chain) with a few counts. Its matching antigen is unknown. RNA, once extracted, was reverse transcribed into cDNA for use as the sequencing template. Sequenced by immunoSEQ multiplex PCR; TCRdb stores in-frame clones only, minus some. Of roughly 120,000 clones listed, approximately 58% are singletons. The sorting of PBMCs gave CD4+ and CD8+ T cells. V was clipped by 2 bases and J by 2 bases, with 5 bases between them. The CDR3 length is 13 residues. Per germline, CDR1 SGHDT and CDR2 YYEEEE. This sample is part of a study of CD8+ T cells in alopecia areata. Broader study findings: Researchers report lesional scalp, most notably alopecia totalis/universalis, outstripped normal scalp in clonality. Alphabeta T cells residing in normal skin are also sequenced in scalp samples.

Input material: CD4+ T cells sorted from blood. The source is a human donor in good health. This chain links TRBV5-6 with TRBJ2-4; D remains ambiguous. CDR3 sequence reads: CASSFESKNIQYF. The CDR3, as DNA: TGTGCCAGCAGCTTTGAGTCCAAAAACATTCAGTACTTC.